One sample yielded the 30 T cell receptor beta chains listed below, sequenced in a study of beta chain features in type 1 diabetes. Study-wide results and caveats: Significant though moderate, a shortening of TCRB CDR3s appeared in all four CD4+ subsets of Type 1 diabetes patients.

Their antigens are not known. As every portion of the isolated RNA was reverse transcribed, the sequencing read expressed TCRB transcripts. This table comes from immunoSEQ multiplex PCR, and its TCRdb copy is limited to in-frame clones, with some not included. The sample lists 150,000 to 200,000 clones; 6.5% to 10% were seen once. The specimen was central memory CD4+ T cells from blood. The source is a woman between 18 and 30 years old with type 1 diabetes.

This clone was counted a few times. The chain combines TRBV9 with TRBJ1-5; D unclear. The CDR3 is 15 residues long. Germline values: CDR1 SGDLS, CDR2 YYNGEE. V lost 3 bases and J lost 2, with 12 bases in between. The CDR3 protein is CASSGAPGGNQPQHF. In DNA, the CDR3 is TGTGCCAGCAGCGGAGCTCCGGGTGGCAATCAGCCCCAGCATTTT.

This clone showed up just a few times. CDR3 bases: TGCGCCAGCAGCTTGGGCGGGAGCTCTGGGGCCAACGTCCTGACTTTC. Translated: CASSLGGSSGANVLTF. The chain is built from TRBV5-1 and TRBJ2-6, with 7 bases lining up with TRBD2. The germline CDR1 and CDR2 sequences are SGHRS and YFSETQ. V trimming: 0 bases; J trimming: 0 bases; junction bases outside the gene matches: 0. The CDR3 contains 16 residues.

The chain combines TRBV6-1 with TRBJ2-1; perhaps TRBD2 as D (6 bases). V lost 3 bases, J lost 8 bases, and 14 bases lay in between. The CDR3 is 14 amino acids. Germline V gene sequence: CDR1 MNHNS, CDR2 SASEGT. The CDR3 here is CASSEWRGRDEQFF. As DNA, the CDR3 is TGTGCCAGCAGTGAGTGGCGGGGCAGGGATGAGCAGTTCTTC.

The genes are TRBV5-1 and TRBJ1-1; the match to TRBD1 covers 7 bases. The germline CDR1 and CDR2 sequences are SGHRS and YFSETQ. V was clipped by 0 bases and J by 1 base; unmatched bases: 3. The length of the CDR3 is 15 residues. CDR3 residues: CASSLGYRGNTEAFF. CDR3 DNA: TGCGCCAGCAGCTTGGGATACAGGGGGAACACTGAAGCTTTCTTT.

The chain couples TRBV11-3 to TRBJ2-7; possibly TRBD1 for D (5 bases). Trimming removed 0 bases from V and 2 bases from J, with 8 bases in between. This CDR3 region has 14 residues. In germline, CDR1 is SGHNT, CDR2 YENEEA. Here the CDR3 reads CASSLDWTTYEQYF. The CDR3 bases are TGTGCCAGCAGCTTAGATTGGACAACCTACGAGCAGTACTTC. Full variable domain (remainder filled in from reference TRBV11-3 and TRBJ2-7): EAGVVQSPRYKIIEKKQPVAFWCNPISGHNTLYWYLQNLGQGPELLIRYENEEAVDDSQLPKDRFSAERLKGVDSTLKIQPAELGDSAVYLCASSLDWTTYEQYFGPGTRLTVT.

The chain employs TRBV19 and TRBJ1-6; possible D gene TRBD1, 5 bases. Germline V gene sequence: CDR1 LNHDA, CDR2 SQIVND (reference sequence). This CDR3 contains 18 residues. Trimming pared 5 bases from V and 7 bases from J, leaving 24 bases between. CDR3 nucleotides: TGTGCCAGTAGTTTATCCTACAATCGGGACTCGAGGAATTCACCCCTCCACTTT. This translates into CASSLSYNRDSRNSPLHF.

The table lists this clone with a few counts. The identical CDR3 is also encoded by other nucleotide sequences in the sample. V and J are TRBV7-2 and TRBJ2-7; D remains unclear. Between the trimmed V and J ends, which lost 0 bases and 2 bases, there was a span of 5 bases. The CDR3 loop spans 13 amino acids. Germline V gives CDR1 SGHTA, CDR2 FQGNSA. The DNA for the CDR3 is TGTGCCAGCAGCTTAGCACAGACCTACGAGCAGTACTTC. This codes for CASSLAQTYEQYF.

V and J are TRBV4-3 and TRBJ2-2; 7 bases match TRBD2. In germline, CDR1 is LGHNA, CDR2 YSLEER. The junction had 14 bases not matched to a gene; V was cut back by 0 bases and J by 4 bases. CDR3 length: 19 residues. Written as DNA, the CDR3 is TGCGCCAGCAGCCAAGAAACCCCTAACGGGGGGATGACCACCGGGGAGCTGTTTTTT. Its translation: CASSQETPNGGMTTGELFF.

This rearrangement joins TRBV7-9 to TRBJ1-6; 7 nucleotides match TRBD1. Germline V gene data show CDR1 as SEHNR and CDR2 as FQNEAQ (reference sequence). V was clipped by 4 bases and J by 9 bases; unmatched bases: 9. This CDR3 is 15 amino acids long. CDR3 nucleotide sequence: TGTGCCAGCAGCTCGACAGGGATGACAGCTTCACCCCTCCACTTT. As protein: CASSSTGMTASPLHF.

This clone was counted a few times. The sample has other DNA sequences that encode this CDR3 too. CDR3 residues: CASSRQGSNEKLFF. The CDR3 bases are TGTGCCAGCAGTCGACAGGGTTCGAATGAAAAACTGTTTTTT. The genes are TRBV7-9 and TRBJ1-4; TRBD1 matches at 7 bases. The CDR3 covers 14 residues. The germline gives CDR1 SEHNR, CDR2 FQNEAQ (reference sequence). The trim removed 6 bases at V and 5 bases at J, leaving 6 bases unmatched.

This clone has only a few counts. V is TRBV6-4 and J is TRBJ2-5; D uncertain. The CDR3 length is 13 residues. V was cut by 4 bases and J by 5 bases, with 11 bases left in between. Germline CDR1 and CDR2: MRHNA and SNTAGT. The DNA of the CDR3 is TGTGCCAGCAGTGCCGAGCGTGGGGAGACCCAGTACTTC. This translates into CASSAERGETQYF.

Only a few counts were recorded for this clone. The V and J genes are TRBV7-3 and TRBJ2-1, with 7 bases aligning to TRBD2. Germline CDR1 is SGHTA and CDR2 is FQGTGA. V lost 5 bases to trimming and J lost 8 bases; unmatched junction nucleotides: 12. CDR3 size: 15 residues. The chain's CDR3 is CASSALLAPMYEQFF. The CDR3 DNA reads as TGTGCCAGCAGCGCCCTACTAGCGCCAATGTATGAGCAGTTCTTC.

Notes on this clone: The same CDR3 is also encoded by other DNA sequences in this sample. The J gene is TRBJ2-7, the V gene TRBV7-9; the D is unclear. The ends were cut back, 5 bases at V and 0 bases at J, with 2 bases in the middle. Per germline, CDR1 SEHNR and CDR2 FQNEAQ (reference sequence). This CDR3 has 11 residues. The CDR3: CASSLSYEQYF. The CDR3 region has the DNA TGTGCCAGCAGCCTCTCCTACGAGCAGTACTTC.

The chain has TRBV6-4 and TRBJ2-3; D gene uncertain. Trimming shortened V by 4 bases and J by 3 bases, and 8 bases separated the two germline ends. The CDR3 is made up of 13 amino acids. Germline V gene sequence: CDR1 MRHNA, CDR2 SNTAGT. CDR3 residues: CASSGSRTDTQYF. The CDR3 bases are TGTGCCAGCAGTGGGTCGAGAACAGATACGCAGTATTTT.

Comments on this clone: The junction departs from the called germline gene at one end, perhaps through a read error. CDR3 amino acids: CASSFGRLAGGQETQYF. The DNA of the CDR3 is TGTGCTAGCAGCTTTGGTAGGCTAGCGGGGGGCCAAGAGACCCAGTACTTC. J is TRBJ2-5 and V is TRBV7-7; 11 bases line up with TRBD2. Per the germline V gene, CDR1 is SSHAT and CDR2 is FNYEAQ (reference sequence). The length of the CDR3 is 17 residues. The variable domain in full, completed from reference TRBV7-7 and TRBJ2-5, reads GAGVSQSPRYKVTKRGQDVTLRCDPISSHATLYWYQQALGQGPEFLTYFNYEAQPDKSGLPSDRFSAERPEGSISTLTIQRTEQRDSAMYRCASSFGRLAGGQETQYFGPGTRLLVL.

The table lists this clone with a few counts. The chain recombines TRBV11-2 with TRBJ2-3; D is ambiguous. Trimming took 5 bases from V and 9 from J, leaving 18 bases between them. This CDR3 comprises 14 residues. Germline V gene data show CDR1 as SGHAT and CDR2 as FQNNGV. In DNA form, the CDR3 reads TGTGCCAGCAGCCCTAACCCCGACTTTAGGACGCAGTATTTT. This sequence encodes CASSPNPDFRTQYF.

This chain uses TRBV6-1 with TRBJ1-6, with a tentative D call TRBD1 (6 bases). From germline, CDR1 is MNHNS and CDR2 SASEGT. The CDR3 totals 15 residues. V was cut by 0 bases and J by 9 bases, with 12 bases left in between. CDR3 nucleotide sequence: TGTGCCAGCAGTGAAGCGCTCCAGGGGCGTTCACCCCTCCACTTT. This codes for CASSEALQGRSPLHF.

This clone has more than one count but fewer than ten. Here the CDR3 DNA reads TGTGCCAGCAGCACACGACGGGTGGATAGTGGTGAGCAGTTCTTC. Translated, it gives CASSTRRVDSGEQFF. This chain uses TRBV9 with TRBJ2-1; D is undetermined. Trimming took off 4 bases at V and 9 bases at J, with 20 bases between the two ends. CDR3 length equals 15 residues. CDR1 is SGDLS, CDR2 YYNGEE, per germline.

This clone was counted a few times. J is TRBJ2-4 and V is TRBV27; 8 positions agree with TRBD2. This CDR3 comprises 17 residues. Germline V lookup: CDR1 MNHEY, CDR2 SMNVEV (reference sequence). Unmatched junction bases numbered 8, after V lost 3 bases and J lost 1 base. CDR3: CASSFGRGAAAKNIQYF. As DNA, the CDR3 is TGTGCCAGCAGTTTCGGGAGGGGGGCAGCGGCCAAAAACATTCAGTACTTC.

This clone came up a few times. The V call is TRBV11-1, the J call TRBJ2-1, with TRBD2 identical over 12 bases. Looked up from germline, CDR1 is SGHAT and CDR2 is FQDESV (reference sequence). V dropped 4 bases and J dropped 10; count of bases not matched to a gene: 5. There are 14 residues in the CDR3. CDR3 DNA: TGTGCCAGCAGCTCGGGACTAGCGGGTCGGGAGCAGTTCTTC. The encoded protein is CASSSGLAGREQFF. Full variable domain (missing parts from reference TRBV11-1 and TRBJ2-1): EAEVAQSPRYKITEKSQAVAFWCDPISGHATLYWYRQILGQGPELLVQFQDESVVDDSQLPKDRFSAERLKGVDSTLKIQPAELGDSAMYLCASSSGLAGREQFFGPGTRLTVL.

Only a few counts were recorded for this clone. The rearrangement uses TRBV7-8 and TRBJ1-2, with a possible D match to TRBD1 (6 bases). Germline V lookup: CDR1 SGHVS, CDR2 FQNEAQ. This CDR3 has 14 residues. V lost 2 bases to trimming and J lost 5 bases, with 12 bases between them. CDR3 residues: CASSLNTGSYGYTF. CDR3 nucleotide sequence: TGTGCCAGCAGCTTAAATACAGGGAGTTATGGCTACACCTTC.

The J gene is TRBJ1-1, the V gene TRBV11-3, with D unresolved. CDR1 SGHNT and CDR2 YENEEA come from the germline V gene. The ends were cut back, 5 bases at V and 1 base at J, with 5 bases in the middle. The CDR3 length is 12 residues. CDR3 sequence (DNA): TGTGCCAGCAGCACGCGGAACACTGAAGCTTTCTTT. This codes for CASSTRNTEAFF.

This chain uses TRBV4-3 with TRBJ2-2, with 8 bases that match TRBD2. Germline CDR1 and CDR2: LGHNA and YSLEER. The CDR3 runs to 17 residues. V trimming: 0 bases; J trimming: 1 base; junction bases outside the gene matches: 4. The CDR3 spells CASSQDALAGNTGELFF. In DNA form, the CDR3 reads TGCGCCAGCAGCCAAGATGCTCTAGCGGGGAACACCGGGGAGCTGTTTTTT.

This clone appeared many times. The chain combines TRBV28 with TRBJ1-2, with 7 bases matching TRBD1. Trimming cost V 10 bases and J 4 bases; bases outside gene matches: 12. The CDR3 totals 14 residues. The germline V gene encodes CDR1 MDHEN and CDR2 SYDVKM. CDR3 bases: TGTGCCACTTCGGGTGCGGGACAGAGCTATGGCTACACCTTC. Protein: CATSGAGQSYGYTF.

This chain links TRBV30 with TRBJ2-7; 9 nucleotides line up with TRBD1. The junction had 5 bases not matched to a gene; V was cut back by 6 bases and J by 8 bases. CDR1 and CDR2 from the germline V gene are GTSNPN and SVGIG (reference sequence). The CDR3 covers 11 residues. CDR3 DNA sequence: TGTGCCTGCAGGACAGGGGCCCAGCAGTACTTC. This translates into CACRTGAQQYF.

The sample holds a few counts of this clone. The CDR3 DNA sequence: TGTGCCAGCAGGCAGGACAGTTACGAGCAGTACTTC. Its protein product is CASRQDSYEQYF. The genes are TRBV7-9 and TRBJ2-7; D may be TRBD1 (6 bases). V lost 6 bases and J 4 bases, leaving 10 bases between the germline ends. This CDR3 is built from 12 residues. Germline V lookup: CDR1 SEHNR, CDR2 FQNEAQ (reference sequence). The full variable domain, in which reference TRBV7-9 and TRBJ2-7 provide the parts outside the CDR3, is DTGVSQNPRHKITKRGQNVTFRCDPISEHNRLYWYRQTLGQGPEFLTYFQNEAQLEKSRLLSDRFSAERPKGSFSTLEIQRTEQGDSAMYLCASRQDSYEQYFGPGTRLTVT.

This clone has only a few counts. The rearrangement joins TRBV19 to TRBJ2-7, with unresolved D. Trimming shortened V by 4 bases and J by 1 base, and 14 bases separated the two germline ends. Germline CDR1 and CDR2: LNHDA and SQIVND (reference sequence). The CDR3 length is 15 residues. DNA of the CDR3: TGTGCCAGTAGTAACCCCGGAACAGCTTCCTACGAGCAGTACTTC. Its translation is CASSNPGTASYEQYF. Full variable domain (missing parts from reference TRBV19 and TRBJ2-7): DGGITQSPKYLFRKEGQNVTLSCEQNLNHDAMYWYRQDPGQGLRLIYYSQIVNDFQKGDIAEGYSVSREKKESFPLTVTSAQKNPTAFYLCASSNPGTASYEQYFGPGTRLTVT.

The chain joins TRBV18 to TRBJ1-4; D ambiguous. The V and J ends lost 3 bases and 3 bases respectively, with 11 bases between them. Germline CDR1 is KGHSH and CDR2 is LQKENI. The CDR3 is 15 residues long. The CDR3 reads CASSPRGQPNEKLFF. CDR3 in DNA: TGTGCCAGCTCACCGAGAGGGCAGCCTAATGAAAAACTGTTTTTT.

This clone was seen a few times. This chain joins TRBV18 and TRBJ2-4; 9 bases line up with TRBD1. The germline CDR1 and CDR2 sequences are KGHSH and LQKENI. The CDR3 spans 14 residues. Germline trimming cut 6 bases from V and 8 bases from J; bases unmatched to any gene: 8. CDR3: CASSPGTGPYIQYF. As DNA, the CDR3 is TGTGCCAGCTCTCCCGGGACAGGGCCATACATTCAGTACTTC. The full variable domain, in which reference TRBV18 and TRBJ2-4 provide the parts outside the CDR3, is NAGVMQNPRHLVRRRGQEARLRCSPMKGHSHVYWYRQLPEEGLKFMVYLQKENIIDESGMPKERFSAEFPKEGPSILRIQQVVRGDSAAYFCASSPGTGPYIQYFGAGTRLSVL.

A few counts support this clone. This chain uses TRBV7-2 with TRBJ2-2; 10 bases agree with TRBD2. The CDR3 totals 17 residues. V lost 1 base, J lost 2 bases, and 4 bases stayed unmatched. Germline V gene data show CDR1 as SGHTA and CDR2 as FQGNSA. CDR3 bases: TGTGCCAGCAGCTTAGGGCTAGCGGGGGCCAACACCGGGGAGCTGTTTTTT. Amino acids: CASSLGLAGANTGELFF.